The source of this T cell receptor (beta chain) is a study of blood T cell repertoires in COVID-19. Study-level background: Spain, Italy and the United States supplied samples that represented acute and convalescent COVID-19. Sample material is recorded as cDNA or gDNA derived from T cells, B-cell-depleted T cells, or PBMCs.

Original processing methods: Reference gene primer amplification gave nucleated cell count estimates. The data were produced by immunoSEQ multiplex PCR, yet TCRdb's version contains in-frame clones alone and is incomplete. The V and J calls and clone size come from that table; D and trimming were worked out from the DNA. The data show 150,000 to 200,000 clones, about 83% seen once. The V and J ends lost 8 bases and 4 bases, in that order; junction bases with no gene match: 14. The CDR3 totals 16 residues. The germline CDR1 and CDR2 sequences are MDHEN and SYDVKM. Sequenced: peripheral blood. V usage is TRBV28 and J usage is TRBJ2-5, with 9 bases identical to TRBD1. The sequence was obtained from a woman aged 18-35 years who had recovered from COVID-19. The CDR3 spells CASCQSLGTGTETQYF. In DNA form, the CDR3 reads TGTGCCAGCTGCCAATCCTTGGGGACAGGGACAGAGACCCAGTACTTC.